This T cell receptor (beta chain) is from a study of T cells after posttransplantation cyclophosphamide. Findings and caveats of the study: Recipient CMV seropositivity and CMV reactivation strongly tracked TRB clonality.

The length of the CDR3 is 15 residues. The germline V gene encodes CDR1 SGDLS and CDR2 YYNGEE. Between the trimmed V and J ends, which lost 0 bases and 3 bases, there was a span of 10 bases. As for this clone: Its antigen remains unknown.

Assay used: immunoSEQ multiplex PCR; TCRdb lists only in-frame clones, some missing. The sample lists roughly 6,900 clones, 95% to 98% seen once, with 0.5% to 0.65% in the top ten. Sequencing used naive CD8+ T cells sorted from PBMCs. The chain uses TRBV9 and TRBJ1-5; tentatively, D is TRBD1 (5 bases). The sequence derives from a woman aged 25-40 years in good health and a related stem cell transplant donor. The CDR3 is CASSVGRDFNQPQHF. The CDR3 DNA is TGTGCCAGCAGCGTAGGAAGGGACTTCAATCAGCCCCAGCATTTT.